Presented here are 16 T cell receptor beta chains from one specimen sequenced in a study of blood T cells in healthy people across ages. Alongside a J-beta primer mix, a sample-barcoded 5' primer served in a second PCR lasting roughly 6 to 11 cycles. From the 5' RACE reads, TCRdb called clonotypes with MiXCR, one entry per CDR3 protein. The table lists around 520,000 distinct CDR3 sequences, approximately 26% of them singletons. The sample was also linked to a second study, of T cells of mothers and their children.

The sequenced material came from blood. All receptors come from a boy aged 2-15 years in good health.

This chain links TRBV5-1 with TRBJ2-1, with a tentative D call TRBD2 (6 bases). The length of the CDR3 is 15 residues. Per germline, CDR1 SGHRS and CDR2 YFSETQ. Trimming left V 0 bases short and J 7 bases short, with 14 bases between. This CDR3 reads CASSLAAGLENEQFF. CDR3 nucleotide sequence: TGCGCCAGCAGCTTGGCGGCGGGATTGGAGAATGAGCAGTTCTTC.

This clonotype was counted between two and nine times. The missing conserved phenylalanine or tryptophan at the end of this CDR3 makes a read error likely. V and J are TRBV3-1 and TRBJ1-1, with D unresolved. This CDR3 comprises 11 residues. Trimming cost V 0 bases and J 8 bases, with 4 bases left between them. Germline V gene data show CDR1 as LGHDT and CDR2 as YNNKEL (reference sequence). DNA for the CDR3: TGTGCCAGCAGCCAAGAAGGAGAAGCTTTCTCT. Residues: CASSQEGEAFS.

This clonotype has only a few counts. V is TRBV7-9 and J is TRBJ2-3; D unclear. This CDR3 has 13 amino acids. V was pared by 5 bases and J by 2 bases, with 8 bases between. Germline V lookup: CDR1 SEHNR, CDR2 FQNEAQ (reference sequence). CDR3 protein: CASSRTYTDTQYF. Written as DNA, the CDR3 is TGTGCCAGCAGCCGGACCTACACAGATACGCAGTATTTT.

This chain's CDR3 is CSARDSGADTQYF. The CDR3 region has the DNA TGCAGTGCTAGAGATTCGGGAGCAGATACGCAGTATTTT. The V call is TRBV20-1, the J call TRBJ2-3; possible D gene TRBD2, 6 bases. The CDR3 contains 13 residues. Germline values: CDR1 DFQATT, CDR2 SNEGSKA (reference sequence). Trimming removed 0 bases from V and 4 bases from J, with 8 bases in between.

This clonotype was recorded a few times. The chain is built from TRBV2 and TRBJ2-5; tentatively, D is TRBD1 or TRBD2 (6 bases each). This CDR3 comprises 14 residues. CDR1 is SNHLY, CDR2 FYNNEI, per germline. With 9 bases removed from V and 2 bases from J, the gap between germline ends came to 16 bases. The DNA of the CDR3 is TGTGCCAGAGGGGGGCGAGGGGGACAAGAGACCCAGTACTTC. The encoded protein is CARGGRGGQETQYF.

This clonotype was observed a few times. V gene TRBV7-9 combines with J gene TRBJ1-1; TRBD1 might be the D (6 bases). Germline V gene data show CDR1 as SEHNR and CDR2 as FQNEAQ (reference sequence). V gave up 2 bases and J gave up 2 bases, with 12 bases separating them. The CDR3 runs to 15 residues. The CDR3 DNA sequence: TGTGCCAGCAGCTTATCGCGACAGGACAACACTGAAGCTTTCTTT. Its translation is CASSLSRQDNTEAFF.

This clonotype came up a few times. V gene TRBV12-5 combines with J gene TRBJ2-7; D gene unclear. The CDR3 extends over 12 amino acids. V was clipped by 1 base and J by 1 base, with 2 bases between them. Germline CDR1 reads LGHNT; CDR2 reads FRNRAP. CDR3 DNA sequence: TGTGCTAGTGGTTTGGGTTCCTACGAGCAGTACTTC. It codes for CASGLGSYEQYF.

V is TRBV12-3 or TRBV12-4 and J is TRBJ2-3; D is possibly TRBD1 or TRBD2 (5 bases each). The CDR3 length is 13 residues. Between the trimmed V and J ends, which lost 4 bases and 5 bases, there was a span of 10 bases. In DNA, the CDR3 is TGTGCCAGCAGTTCCGAGGGGAAAGATACGCAGTATTTT. This encodes CASSSEGKDTQYF.

The chain combines TRBV6-5 with TRBJ2-1, with D maybe TRBD1 (5 bases). The end of the DNA is better explained by TRBJ2-7, so the J call may be wrong. Per germline, CDR1 MNHEY and CDR2 SVGAGI. The CDR3 sequence is 13 residues long. In DNA form, the CDR3 reads TGTGCCAGCAGTTACTCTCAGGGCCCCGAGCAGTACGTC. Amino acid sequence: CASSYSQGPEQYV.

The chain has TRBV14 and TRBJ1-6; the match to TRBD1 covers 7 bases. V dropped 1 base and J dropped 7; count of bases not matched to a gene: 13. In germline, CDR1 is SGHDN, CDR2 FVKESK. The CDR3 is 18 amino acids. For the CDR3, the DNA is TGTGCCAGCAGCCAAGGCCGATACAGGGGAGGCGCGAATTCACCCCTCCACTTT. This gives the protein CASSQGRYRGGANSPLHF.

The rearrangement links TRBV5-1 to TRBJ2-2; perhaps TRBD2 as D (6 bases). The V gene lost 6 bases and the J gene lost 6 bases, with 18 bases spanning the gap. This CDR3 is built from 15 residues. The germline V gene has CDR1 SGHRS and CDR2 YFSETQ. CDR3 sequence (DNA): TGCGCCAGCACCGAACACGGGAGACGGGCCGGGGAGCTGTTTTTT. Protein product: CASTEHGRRAGELFF.

The rearrangement joins TRBV20-1 to TRBJ2-7, with 11 positions matching TRBD2. The J segment lost 1 base and the V segment lost 3 bases, leaving 5 bases of the junction unmatched. The CDR3 contains 15 residues. Germline CDR1 is DFQATT and CDR2 is SNEGSKA (reference sequence). The chain's CDR3 is CSASWSSGGSYEQYF. The CDR3 coding sequence is TGCAGTGCTAGCTGGTCTAGCGGGGGGTCCTACGAGCAGTACTTC.

V gene TRBV29-1 combines with J gene TRBJ2-6; no reliable D call. Germline V gene lookup returns CDR1 SQVTM and CDR2 ANQGSEA. CDR3 length: 11 amino acids. The V end lost 3 bases, the J end lost 14 bases, and 11 bases lay between the germline ends. CDR3 sequence: CSVELDSLLTF. In nucleotides, the CDR3 is TGCAGCGTTGAGCTTGATAGTCTCCTGACTTTC.

This chain joins TRBV12-3 or TRBV12-4 and TRBJ2-1; a weak D match, TRBD1 (6 bases). V was clipped by 7 bases and J by 1 base, with 23 bases between them. The CDR3 totals 18 residues. The DNA of the CDR3 is TGTGCCAGCACCCACCGGGACATCCGCTTGGGGTCCTACAATGAGCAGTTCTTC. Its translation: CASTHRDIRLGSYNEQFF.

The CDR3 DNA follows: TGTGCCAGCAGCTTATTTAGTTGGGTCAGAAAAGAGACCCAGTACTTC. It yields the protein CASSLFSWVRKETQYF. The V call is TRBV7-9, the J call TRBJ2-1, with D hard to call. TRBJ2-5 explains the end of the DNA better; the J call may be wrong. The germline CDR1 and CDR2 sequences are SEHNR and FQNEAQ (reference sequence). The CDR3 runs 16 residues.

This rearrangement joins TRBV10-3 to TRBJ2-1; 7 bases map to TRBD2. J was trimmed by 0 bases and V by 7 bases; bases with no gene match: 9. Germline values: CDR1 ENHRY, CDR2 SYGVKD. The CDR3 has 16 amino acids. CDR3 sequence (DNA): TGTGCCATCACTAGTAGCGGGCGTAGCTCCTACAATGAGCAGTTCTTC. Amino acids: CAITSSGRSSYNEQFF.